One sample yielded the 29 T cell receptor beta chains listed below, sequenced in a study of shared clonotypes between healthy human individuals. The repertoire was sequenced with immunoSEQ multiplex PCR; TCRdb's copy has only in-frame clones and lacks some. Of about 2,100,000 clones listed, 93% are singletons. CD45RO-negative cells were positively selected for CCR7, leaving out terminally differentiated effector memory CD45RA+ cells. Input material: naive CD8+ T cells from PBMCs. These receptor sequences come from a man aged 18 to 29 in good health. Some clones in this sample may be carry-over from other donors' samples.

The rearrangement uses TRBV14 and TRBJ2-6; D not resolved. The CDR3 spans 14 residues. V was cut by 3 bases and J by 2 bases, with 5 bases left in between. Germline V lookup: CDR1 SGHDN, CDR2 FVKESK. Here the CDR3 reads CASSHHPGANVLTF. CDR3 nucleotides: TGTGCCAGCAGCCACCACCCTGGGGCCAACGTCCTGACTTTC.

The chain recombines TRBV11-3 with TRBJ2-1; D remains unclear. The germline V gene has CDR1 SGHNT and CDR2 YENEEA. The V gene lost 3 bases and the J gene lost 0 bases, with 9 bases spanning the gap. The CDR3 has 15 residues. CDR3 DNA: TGTGCCAGCAGCTTGAGACGGAGCTCCTACAATGAGCAGTTCTTC. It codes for CASSLRRSSYNEQFF. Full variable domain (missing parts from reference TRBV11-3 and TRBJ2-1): EAGVVQSPRYKIIEKKQPVAFWCNPISGHNTLYWYLQNLGQGPELLIRYENEEAVDDSQLPKDRFSAERLKGVDSTLKIQPAELGDSAVYLCASSLRRSSYNEQFFGPGTRLTVL.

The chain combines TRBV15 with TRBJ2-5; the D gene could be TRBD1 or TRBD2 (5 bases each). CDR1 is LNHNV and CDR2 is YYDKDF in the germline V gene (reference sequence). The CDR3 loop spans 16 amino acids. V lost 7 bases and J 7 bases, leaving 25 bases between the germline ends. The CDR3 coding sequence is TGTGCCACCATTATCGGCCCAGGGACCTTAATAGCGACCCAGTACTTC. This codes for CATIIGPGTLIATQYF.

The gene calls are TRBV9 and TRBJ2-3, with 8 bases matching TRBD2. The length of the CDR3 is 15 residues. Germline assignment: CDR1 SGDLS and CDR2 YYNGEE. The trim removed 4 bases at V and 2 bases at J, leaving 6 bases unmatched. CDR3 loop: CASSPGGAVTDTQYF. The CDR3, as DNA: TGTGCCAGCAGCCCGGGGGGGGCAGTCACAGATACGCAGTATTTT.

This chain's CDR3 is CAIGTSGVYNEQFF. The CDR3 region has the DNA TGTGCCATCGGGACTAGCGGGGTATACAATGAGCAGTTCTTC. V usage is TRBV10-3 and J usage is TRBJ2-1; TRBD2 aligns across 13 bases. The length of the CDR3 is 14 residues. Germline V gives CDR1 ENHRY, CDR2 SYGVKD. Unmatched junction bases numbered 2, after V lost 8 bases and J lost 4 bases.

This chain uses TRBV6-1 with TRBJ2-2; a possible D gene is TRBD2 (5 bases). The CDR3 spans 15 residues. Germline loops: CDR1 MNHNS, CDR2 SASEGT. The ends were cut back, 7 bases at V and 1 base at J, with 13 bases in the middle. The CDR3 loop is CASTFLSGNTGELFF. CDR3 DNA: TGTGCCAGCACCTTCCTCAGCGGGAACACCGGGGAGCTGTTTTTT.

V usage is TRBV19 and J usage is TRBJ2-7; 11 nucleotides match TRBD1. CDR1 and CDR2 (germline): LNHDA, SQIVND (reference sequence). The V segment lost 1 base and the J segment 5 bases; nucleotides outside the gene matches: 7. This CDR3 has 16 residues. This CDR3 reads CASSIVRTGGVNEQYF. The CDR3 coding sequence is TGTGCCAGTAGTATAGTTCGGACAGGGGGCGTCAACGAGCAGTACTTC.

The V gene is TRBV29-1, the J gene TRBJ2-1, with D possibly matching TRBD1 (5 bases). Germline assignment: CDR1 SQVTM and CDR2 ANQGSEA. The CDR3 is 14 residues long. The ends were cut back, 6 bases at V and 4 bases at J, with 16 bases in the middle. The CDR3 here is CSVHGPPGYNEQFF. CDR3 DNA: TGCAGCGTCCACGGGCCCCCAGGGTACAATGAGCAGTTCTTC.

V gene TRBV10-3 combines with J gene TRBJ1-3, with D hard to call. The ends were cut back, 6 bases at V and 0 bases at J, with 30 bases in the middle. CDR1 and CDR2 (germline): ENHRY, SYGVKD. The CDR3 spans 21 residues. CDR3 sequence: CAIRLWEPGYGKSLSGNTIYF. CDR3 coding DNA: TGTGCCATCAGACTCTGGGAGCCAGGTTACGGGAAGAGCCTCTCTGGAAACACCATATATTTT.

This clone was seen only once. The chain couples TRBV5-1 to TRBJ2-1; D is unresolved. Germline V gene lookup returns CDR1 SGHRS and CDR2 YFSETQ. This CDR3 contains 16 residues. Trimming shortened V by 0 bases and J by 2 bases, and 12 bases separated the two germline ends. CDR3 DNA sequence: TGCGCCAGCAGCTTGGCCGTCACACAAACCTACAATGAGCAGTTCTTC. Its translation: CASSLAVTQTYNEQFF.

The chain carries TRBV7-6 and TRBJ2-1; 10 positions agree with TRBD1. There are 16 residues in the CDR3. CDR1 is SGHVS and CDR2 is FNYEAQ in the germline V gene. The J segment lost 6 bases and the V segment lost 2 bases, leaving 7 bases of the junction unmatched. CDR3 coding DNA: TGTGCCAGCAGCTTATACAGACAGGGGGCGCCCAATGAGCAGTTCTTC. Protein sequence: CASSLYRQGAPNEQFF.

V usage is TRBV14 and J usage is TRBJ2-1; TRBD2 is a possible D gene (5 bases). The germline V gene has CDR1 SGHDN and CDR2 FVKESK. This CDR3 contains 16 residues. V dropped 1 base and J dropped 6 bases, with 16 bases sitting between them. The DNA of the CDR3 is TGTGCCAGCAGCCAAGGGCTAGCCACAAGAGGCAATGAGCAGTTCTTC. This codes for CASSQGLATRGNEQFF.

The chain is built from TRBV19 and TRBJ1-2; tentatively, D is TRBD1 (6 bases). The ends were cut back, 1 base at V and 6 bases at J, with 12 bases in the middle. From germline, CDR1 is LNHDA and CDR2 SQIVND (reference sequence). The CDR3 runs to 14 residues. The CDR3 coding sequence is TGTGCCAGTAGTATAGTGTCAGGGGCTAATGGCTACACCTTC. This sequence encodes CASSIVSGANGYTF.

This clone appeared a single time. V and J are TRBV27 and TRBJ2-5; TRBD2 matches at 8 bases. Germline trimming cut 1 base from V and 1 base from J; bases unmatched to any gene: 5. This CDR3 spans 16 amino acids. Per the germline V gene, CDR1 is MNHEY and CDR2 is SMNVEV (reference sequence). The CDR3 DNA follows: TGTGCCAGCAGTTTATGGCCCCGGGGGGGCCAAGAGACCCAGTACTTC. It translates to CASSLWPRGGQETQYF.

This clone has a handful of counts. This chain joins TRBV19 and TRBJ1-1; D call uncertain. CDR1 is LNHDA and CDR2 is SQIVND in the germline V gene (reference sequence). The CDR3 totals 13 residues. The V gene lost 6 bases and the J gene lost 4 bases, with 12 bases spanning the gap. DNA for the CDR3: TGTGCCAGTAGGGCGGTCTGGGTCACTGAAGCTTTCTTT. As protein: CASRAVWVTEAFF.

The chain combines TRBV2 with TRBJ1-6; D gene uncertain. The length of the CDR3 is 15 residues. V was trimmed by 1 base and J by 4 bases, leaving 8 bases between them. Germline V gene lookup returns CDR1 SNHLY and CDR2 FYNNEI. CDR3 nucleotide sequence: TGTGCCAGCAGTGAAGGACGGACGTATAATTCACCCCTCCACTTT. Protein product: CASSEGRTYNSPLHF.

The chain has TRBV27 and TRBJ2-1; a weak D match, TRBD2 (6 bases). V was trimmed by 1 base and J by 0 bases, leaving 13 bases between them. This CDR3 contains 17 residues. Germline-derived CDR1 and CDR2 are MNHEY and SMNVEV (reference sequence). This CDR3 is CASSLFASASSYNEQFF. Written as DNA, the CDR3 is TGTGCCAGCAGTTTATTTGCTAGCGCGAGCTCCTACAATGAGCAGTTCTTC.

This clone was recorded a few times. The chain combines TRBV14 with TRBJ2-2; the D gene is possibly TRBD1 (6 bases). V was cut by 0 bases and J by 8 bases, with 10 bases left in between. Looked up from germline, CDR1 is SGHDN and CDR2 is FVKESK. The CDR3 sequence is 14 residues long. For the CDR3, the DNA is TGTGCCAGCAGCCAAGATCACAGGGCGGGGGAGCTGTTTTTT. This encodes CASSQDHRAGELFF.

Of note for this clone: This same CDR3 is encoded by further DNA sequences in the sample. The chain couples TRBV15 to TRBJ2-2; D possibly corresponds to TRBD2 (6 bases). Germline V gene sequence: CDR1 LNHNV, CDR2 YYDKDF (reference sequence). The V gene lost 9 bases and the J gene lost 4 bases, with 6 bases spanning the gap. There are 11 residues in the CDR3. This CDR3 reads CATGGTGELFF. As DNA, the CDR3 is TGTGCCACGGGGGGCACCGGGGAGCTGTTTTTT.

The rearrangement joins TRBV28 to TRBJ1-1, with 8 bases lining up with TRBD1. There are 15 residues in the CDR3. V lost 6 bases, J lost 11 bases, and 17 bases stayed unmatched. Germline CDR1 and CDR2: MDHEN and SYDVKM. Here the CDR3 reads CASSPHHPKTGAAFF. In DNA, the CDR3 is TGTGCCAGCAGCCCACACCACCCAAAGACAGGGGCGGCTTTCTTT.

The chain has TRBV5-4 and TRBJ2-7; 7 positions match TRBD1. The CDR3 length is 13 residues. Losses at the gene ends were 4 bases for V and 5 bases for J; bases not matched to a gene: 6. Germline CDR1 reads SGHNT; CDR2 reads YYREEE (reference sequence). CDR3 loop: CASSTDREDEQYF. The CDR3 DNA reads TGTGCCAGCAGCACAGACAGGGAAGACGAGCAGTACTTC.

CDR3 residues: CASSSSVFDQPQHF. CDR3 DNA: TGTGCCAGCAGTTCATCGGTTTTCGATCAGCCCCAGCATTTT. The chain carries TRBV28 and TRBJ1-5; D is ambiguous. The length of the CDR3 is 14 residues. Trimming cost V 4 bases and J 5 bases, with 12 bases left between them. Germline-derived CDR1 and CDR2 are MDHEN and SYDVKM. The whole variable domain, remainder taken from reference TRBV28 and TRBJ1-5, is DVKVTQSSRYLVKRTGEKVFLECVQDMDHENMFWYRQDPGLGLRLIYFSYDVKMKEKGDIPEGYSVSREKKERFSLILESASTNQTSMYLCASSSSVFDQPQHFGDGTRLSIL.

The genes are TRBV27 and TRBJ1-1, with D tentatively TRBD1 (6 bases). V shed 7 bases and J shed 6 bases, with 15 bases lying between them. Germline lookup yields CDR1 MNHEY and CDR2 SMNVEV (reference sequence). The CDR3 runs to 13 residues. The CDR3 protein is CASKVDRSAEAFF. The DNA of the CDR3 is TGTGCCAGCAAAGTCGACAGGTCGGCTGAAGCTTTCTTT.

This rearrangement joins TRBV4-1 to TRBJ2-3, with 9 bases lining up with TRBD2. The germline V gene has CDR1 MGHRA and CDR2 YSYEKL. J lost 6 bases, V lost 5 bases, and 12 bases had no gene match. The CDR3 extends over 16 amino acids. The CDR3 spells CASSSGIAGVGDTQYF. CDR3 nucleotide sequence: TGCGCCAGCAGCTCCGGCATAGCGGGAGTAGGTGATACGCAGTATTTT.

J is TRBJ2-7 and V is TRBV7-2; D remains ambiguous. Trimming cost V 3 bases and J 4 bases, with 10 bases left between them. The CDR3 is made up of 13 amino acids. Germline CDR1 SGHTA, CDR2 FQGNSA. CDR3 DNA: TGTGCCAGCAGCTTTCGTTACCAATACGAGCAGTACTTC. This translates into CASSFRYQYEQYF.

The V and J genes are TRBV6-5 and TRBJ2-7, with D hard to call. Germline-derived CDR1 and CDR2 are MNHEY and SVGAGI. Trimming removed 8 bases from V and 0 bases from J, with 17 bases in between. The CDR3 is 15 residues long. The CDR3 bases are TGTGCCAGCGGGGTACGAAGAGAGATCTCCTACGAGCAGTACTTC. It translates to CASGVRREISYEQYF.

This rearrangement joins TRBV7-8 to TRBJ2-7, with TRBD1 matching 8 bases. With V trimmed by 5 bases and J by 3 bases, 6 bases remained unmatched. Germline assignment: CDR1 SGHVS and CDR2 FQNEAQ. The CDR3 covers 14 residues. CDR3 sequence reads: CASSQLDRVYEQYF. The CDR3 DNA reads TGTGCCAGCAGCCAATTGGACAGGGTCTACGAGCAGTACTTC.

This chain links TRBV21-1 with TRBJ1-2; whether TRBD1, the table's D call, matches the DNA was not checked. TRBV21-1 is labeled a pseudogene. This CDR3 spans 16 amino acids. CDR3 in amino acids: CASSKAIEGAIGGYTF. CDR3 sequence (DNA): TGTGCCAGCAGCAAAGCGATCGAGGGGGCTATCGGTGGCTACACCTTC.

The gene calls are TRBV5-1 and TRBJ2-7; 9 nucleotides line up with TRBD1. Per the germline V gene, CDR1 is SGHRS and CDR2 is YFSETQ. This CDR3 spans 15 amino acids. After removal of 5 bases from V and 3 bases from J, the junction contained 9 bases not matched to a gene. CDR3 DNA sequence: TGCGCCAGCAGATCAGGACAGGGGAAATTCTACGAGCAGTACTTC. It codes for CASRSGQGKFYEQYF.